This T cell receptor beta chain was found in a study of OX40 agonist ivuxolimab in advanced cancers. This clone has a single count. The assay was immunoSEQ multiplex PCR, and TCRdb's table has in-frame clones only and misses some. The sample carries about 39,000 clones, approximately 90% recorded once. The specimen was CD4+ or CD8+ T cells sorted from blood, collected in a trial of the OX40 agonist ivuxolimab. The TCR sequence derives from an adult with an advanced solid tumor such as melanoma, head and neck, liver or kidney cancer.

CDR3 region: CASSTGGSYEQYF. DNA for the CDR3: TGCGCCAGCTCGACAGGGGGTTCCTACGAGCAGTACTTC. V usage is TRBV5-1 and J usage is TRBJ2-7; 9 bases fit TRBD1. Looked up from germline, CDR1 is SGHRS and CDR2 is YFSETQ. With V trimmed by 7 bases and J by 1 base, 3 bases remained unmatched. The CDR3 covers 13 residues.